These T cell receptor beta chains were read from a single sample in a study of blood T cell repertoires in COVID-19. Profiled with immunoSEQ multiplex PCR; TCRdb holds only in-frame clones, not every one. Among about 72,000 clones listed, 82% were seen once. The sample consisted of peripheral blood. All receptors derive from a human donor in a cohort sampled during active COVID-19. The CDR3 runs from the conserved cysteine through the conserved F or W. A D gene is named only where the DNA matches it firmly. Not all rows give a size; the values are once, few, many and, for expanded clones, a class.

d_gene: TRBD1; abundance: -; j_gene: TRBJ1-5; v_gene: TRBV7-9; CDR3nt: TGTGCCAGCAGGGGGGGACAGGGAATGAATCAGCCCCAGCATTTT; CDR3aa: CASRGGQGMNQPQHF
d_gene: -; abundance: -; j_gene: TRBJ2-6; v_gene: TRBV11-2; CDR3nt: TGTGCCAGCAGCTTCGACTTCTCTGGGGCCAACGTCCTGACTTTC; CDR3aa: CASSFDFSGANVLTF
d_gene: TRBD2; abundance: -; j_gene: TRBJ2-7; v_gene: TRBV3-1/TRBV3-2; CDR3nt: TGTGCCAGCAGCGCCCGGGGACTAGCGGCAGACGAGCAGTACTTC; CDR3aa: CASSARGLAADEQYF
d_gene: -; abundance: -; j_gene: TRBJ2-1; v_gene: TRBV5-5; CDR3nt: TGTGCCAGCAGCTTGGGTTTGAGCTCCTACAATGAGCAGTTCTTC; CDR3aa: CASSLGLSSYNEQFF
d_gene: TRBD1; abundance: few; j_gene: TRBJ1-3; v_gene: TRBV3-1/TRBV3-2; CDR3nt: TGTGCCAGCAGCCAGAGACAGGGCGCAAACACCATATATTTT; CDR3aa: CASSQRQGANTIYF
d_gene: TRBD1; abundance: -; j_gene: TRBJ1-5; v_gene: TRBV19; CDR3nt: TGTGCCAGTAGTACCGGGACAGCTTTGAATCAGCCCCAGCATTTT; CDR3aa: CASSTGTALNQPQHF
d_gene: -; abundance: -; j_gene: TRBJ1-1; v_gene: TRBV5-4; CDR3nt: TGTGCCAGCAGCTTCTCCGGGACACACACCGAAGCTTTCTTT; CDR3aa: CASSFSGTHTEAFF
d_gene: -; abundance: -; j_gene: TRBJ2-1; v_gene: TRBV21-1; CDR3nt: TGTGCCAGCAGGAAAAGGGGGGGGGCCGTCCACAATGAGCAGTTCTTC; CDR3aa: CASRKRGGAVHNEQFF
d_gene: TRBD1; abundance: -; j_gene: TRBJ1-2; v_gene: TRBV7-3; CDR3nt: TGTGCCAGCAGCGCCACAGGGGCCCAGGATGGCTACACCTTC; CDR3aa: CASSATGAQDGYTF
d_gene: TRBD1; abundance: -; j_gene: TRBJ1-1; v_gene: TRBV3-1/TRBV3-2; CDR3nt: TGTGCCAGCAGCCACTCCGGGACAGGGCAGACTGAAGCTTTCTTT; CDR3aa: CASSHSGTGQTEAFF
d_gene: -; abundance: -; j_gene: TRBJ2-7; v_gene: TRBV6-5; CDR3nt: TGTGCCAGCGCGCGTCTTAACGGGTACGAGCAGTACTTC; CDR3aa: CASARLNGYEQYF
d_gene: -; abundance: -; j_gene: TRBJ1-2; v_gene: TRBV4-3; CDR3nt: TGCGCCAGCAGCCAGGGAGCCTACAACTATGGCTACACCTTC; CDR3aa: CASSQGAYNYGYTF
d_gene: TRBD1; abundance: -; j_gene: TRBJ1-1; v_gene: TRBV12-3/TRBV12-4; CDR3nt: TGTGCCAGCAGACAGGGGGGTGAAGCTTTCTTT; CDR3aa: CASRQGGEAFF
d_gene: TRBD1; abundance: -; j_gene: TRBJ1-5; v_gene: TRBV7-7; CDR3nt: TGTGCCAGCAGCTATGGGCCAGGGACAGAAGAGAATCAGCCCCAGCATTTT; CDR3aa: CASSYGPGTEENQPQHF
d_gene: -; abundance: -; j_gene: TRBJ2-1; v_gene: TRBV7-9; CDR3nt: TGTGCCAGCAGCCGACTAGGAGGGGAGCAGTTCTTC; CDR3aa: CASSRLGGEQFF
d_gene: TRBD2; abundance: -; j_gene: TRBJ2-7; v_gene: TRBV6-1; CDR3nt: TGTGCCAGCAGTGAGGGTAGCGGGGACTCCTACGAGCAGTACTTC; CDR3aa: CASSEGSGDSYEQYF
d_gene: -; abundance: -; j_gene: TRBJ2-3; v_gene: TRBV4-2; CDR3nt: TGTGCCAGCAGCCAAGAAGGTCTGCCTCTAGTCCCCGGCACAGATACGCAGTATTTT; CDR3aa: CASSQEGLPLVPGTDTQYF
d_gene: -; abundance: -; j_gene: TRBJ1-4; v_gene: TRBV30; CDR3nt: TGTGCCTGGAGTCACTACACGATCACTAATGAAAAACTGTTTTTT; CDR3aa: CAWSHYTITNEKLFF
d_gene: -; abundance: -; j_gene: TRBJ1-1; v_gene: TRBV6-6; CDR3nt: TGTGCCAGCAGTTACTCGGCCAGCGCCTCCACTGAAGCTTTCTTT; CDR3aa: CASSYSASASTEAFF
d_gene: TRBD2; abundance: -; j_gene: TRBJ2-6; v_gene: TRBV9; CDR3nt: TGTGCCAGCAGCGCCACCGGGACTAGCGGTATTTCTGGGGCCAACGTCCTGACTTTC; CDR3aa: CASSATGTSGISGANVLTF
d_gene: -; abundance: -; j_gene: TRBJ2-3; v_gene: TRBV15; CDR3nt: TGTGCCACCAGCAGTCCACAGGGCCCATATACGCAGTATTTT; CDR3aa: CATSSPQGPYTQYF
d_gene: TRBD1; abundance: once; j_gene: TRBJ2-1; v_gene: TRBV30; CDR3nt: TGTGCCTGGAGGAACAGGGGGACTTATGCTCCCTCCAATGAGCAGTTCTTC; CDR3aa: CAWRNRGTYAPSNEQFF
d_gene: -; abundance: -; j_gene: TRBJ2-5; v_gene: TRBV12-3/TRBV12-4; CDR3nt: TGTGCCAGCAGTTATAGCGGACAAGAGACCCAGTACTTC; CDR3aa: CASSYSGQETQYF
d_gene: TRBD1; abundance: -; j_gene: TRBJ1-2; v_gene: TRBV15; CDR3nt: TGTGCCACCGGCCGGGACAGGGGCTATGGCTACACCTTC; CDR3aa: CATGRDRGYGYTF
d_gene: TRBD2; abundance: -; j_gene: TRBJ2-5; v_gene: TRBV5-1; CDR3nt: TGCGCCAGTAATCTAGCGGGGCAAGAGACCCAGTACTTC; CDR3aa: CASNLAGQETQYF
d_gene: -; abundance: -; j_gene: TRBJ2-7; v_gene: TRBV6-6; CDR3nt: TGTGCCAGCAGTTCCGGCAGCGTGAGGTACTTC; CDR3aa: CASSSGSVRYF